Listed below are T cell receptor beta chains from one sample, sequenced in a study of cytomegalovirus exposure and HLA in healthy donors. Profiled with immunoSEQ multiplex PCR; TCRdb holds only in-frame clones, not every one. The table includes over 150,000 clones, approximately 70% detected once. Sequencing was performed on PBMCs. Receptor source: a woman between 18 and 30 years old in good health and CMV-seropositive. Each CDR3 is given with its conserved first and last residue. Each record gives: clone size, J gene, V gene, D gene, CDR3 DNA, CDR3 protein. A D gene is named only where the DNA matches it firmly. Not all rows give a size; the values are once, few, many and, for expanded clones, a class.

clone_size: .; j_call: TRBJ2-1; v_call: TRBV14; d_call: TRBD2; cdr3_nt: TGTGCCAGCAGCCAAGCTATCGGGGGGTCAACAAACAATGAGCAGTTCTTC; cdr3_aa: CASSQAIGGSTNNEQFF
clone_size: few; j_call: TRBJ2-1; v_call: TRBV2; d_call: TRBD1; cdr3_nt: TGTGCCAGCAAAGCCGGGACAGGGCACAATGAGCAGTTCTTC; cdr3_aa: CASKAGTGHNEQFF
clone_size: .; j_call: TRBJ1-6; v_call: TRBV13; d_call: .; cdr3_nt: TGTGCCAGCAGCCCCCTGGGGCAGTGGTCGCATTCACCCCTCCACTTT; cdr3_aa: CASSPLGQWSHSPLHF
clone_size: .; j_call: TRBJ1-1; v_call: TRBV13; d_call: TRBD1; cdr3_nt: TGTGCCAGCAGCTGGACAGGGGCAGGGGTGAACACTGAAGCTTTCTTT; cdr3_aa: CASSWTGAGVNTEAFF
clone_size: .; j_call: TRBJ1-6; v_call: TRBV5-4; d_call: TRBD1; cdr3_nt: TGTGCCAGCAGCTGGGACAGGGGTTACGGGTCACCCCTCCACTTT; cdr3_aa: CASSWDRGYGSPLHF
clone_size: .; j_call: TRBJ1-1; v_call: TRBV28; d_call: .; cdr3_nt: TGTGCCAGCAGTTTATCTTCCAATGCGAACCCTGAAGCTTTCTTT; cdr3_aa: CASSLSSNANPEAFF
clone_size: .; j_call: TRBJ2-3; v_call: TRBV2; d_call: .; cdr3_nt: TGTGCCACCAGGGGGGGGCGCACAGATACGCAGTATTTT; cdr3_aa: CATRGGRTDTQYF
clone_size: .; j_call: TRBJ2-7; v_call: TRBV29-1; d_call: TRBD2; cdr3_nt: TGCAGCGTTGAAGATGGCGTTCGGGGGGATATCAACGAGCAGTACTTC; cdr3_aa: CSVEDGVRGDINEQYF
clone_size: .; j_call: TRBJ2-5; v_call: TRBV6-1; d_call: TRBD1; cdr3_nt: TGTGCCAGCAGTGAGATTCGGACAGGGGGTAAAGAGACCCAGTACTTC; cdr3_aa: CASSEIRTGGKETQYF
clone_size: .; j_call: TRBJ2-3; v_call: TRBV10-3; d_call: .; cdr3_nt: TGTGCCATCGCAGCCAGGGATGAGGATACGCAGTATTTT; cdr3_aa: CAIAARDEDTQYF
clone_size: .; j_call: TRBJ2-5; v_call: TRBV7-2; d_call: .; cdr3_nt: TGTGCCAGCAGCTTAGATCGGGGAGAACCGACCCAGTACTTC; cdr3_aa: CASSLDRGEPTQYF
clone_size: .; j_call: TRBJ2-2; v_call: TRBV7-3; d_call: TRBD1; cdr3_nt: TGTGCCAGCAGTCTCACAACGACAGGGGGCGGGCACGGGGAGCTGTTTTTT; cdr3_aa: CASSLTTTGGGHGELFF
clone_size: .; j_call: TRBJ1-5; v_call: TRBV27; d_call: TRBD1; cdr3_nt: TGTGCCAGCGGGACAGGGGCTTATAGCAATCAGCCCCAGCATTTT; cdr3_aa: CASGTGAYSNQPQHF
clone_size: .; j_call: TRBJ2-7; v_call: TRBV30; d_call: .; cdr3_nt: TGTGCCTGGAGTGTCGCGGCCGAGCAGTACTTC; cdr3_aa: CAWSVAAEQYF
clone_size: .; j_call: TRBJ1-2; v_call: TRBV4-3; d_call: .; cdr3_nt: TGCGCCAGCAGCCAAGAGCTGGGAAGCGGCTATGGCTACACCTTC; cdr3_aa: CASSQELGSGYGYTF
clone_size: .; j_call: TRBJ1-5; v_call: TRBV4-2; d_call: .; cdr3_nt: TGTGCCAGCAGCCAAGATGGAGAGACTCAGCCCCAGCATTTT; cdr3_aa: CASSQDGETQPQHF
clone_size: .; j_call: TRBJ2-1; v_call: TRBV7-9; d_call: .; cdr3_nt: TGTGCCAGCAGCCCCGAAGGGAGCTCCTACAATGAGCAGTTCTTC; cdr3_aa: CASSPEGSSYNEQFF
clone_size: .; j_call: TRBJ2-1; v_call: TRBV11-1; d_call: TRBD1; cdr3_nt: TGTGCCAGCAGCTTATCCCGACAGGGGACTTACAATGAGCAGTTCTTC; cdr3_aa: CASSLSRQGTYNEQFF
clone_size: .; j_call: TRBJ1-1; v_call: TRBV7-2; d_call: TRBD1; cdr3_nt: TGTGCCAGCAGCCGGGACAGGGCCTACACTGAAGCTTTCTTT; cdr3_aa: CASSRDRAYTEAFF
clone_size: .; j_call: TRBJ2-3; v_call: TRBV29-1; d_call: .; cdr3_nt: TGCAGCGTTGAGGGCTTCTCTAGCACAGATACGCAGTATTTT; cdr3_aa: CSVEGFSSTDTQYF
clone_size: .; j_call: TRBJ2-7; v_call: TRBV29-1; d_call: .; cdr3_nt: TGCAGCGCAACAAGTGGCGAGCAGTACTTC; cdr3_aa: CSATSGEQYF
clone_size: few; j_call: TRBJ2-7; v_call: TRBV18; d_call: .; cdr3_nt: TGTGCCAGCTCAAAGTCGGGACTTTCGGACGAGCAGTACTTC; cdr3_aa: CASSKSGLSDEQYF
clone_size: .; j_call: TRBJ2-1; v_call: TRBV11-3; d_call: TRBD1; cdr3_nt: TGTGCCAGCAGGGATTCCGGGACAGGGCCGGATGAGCAGTTCTTC; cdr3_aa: CASRDSGTGPDEQFF
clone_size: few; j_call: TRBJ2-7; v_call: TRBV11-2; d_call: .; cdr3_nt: TGTGCCAGCAGCTTTCGACAGTCCTACGAGCAGTACTTC; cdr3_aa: CASSFRQSYEQYF
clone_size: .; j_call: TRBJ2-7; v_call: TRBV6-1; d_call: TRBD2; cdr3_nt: TGTGCCAGCAGTGAGCCGGGACTAATCTACGAGCAGTACTTC; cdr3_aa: CASSEPGLIYEQYF
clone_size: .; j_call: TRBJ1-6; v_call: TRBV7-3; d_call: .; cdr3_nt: TGTGCCAGCAGCTTACAGCGGGATTCACCCCTCCACTTT; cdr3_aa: CASSLQRDSPLHF
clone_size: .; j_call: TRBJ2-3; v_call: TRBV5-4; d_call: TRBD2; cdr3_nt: TGTGCCAGCAGCTTGGGCATATACGGACTAGCGGGGGGTGGTACGCAGTATTTT; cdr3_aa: CASSLGIYGLAGGGTQYF
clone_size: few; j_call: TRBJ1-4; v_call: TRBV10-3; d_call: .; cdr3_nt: TGTGCCATCAGTGGGGGGCAAGAAAAACTGTTTTTT; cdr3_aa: CAISGGQEKLFF
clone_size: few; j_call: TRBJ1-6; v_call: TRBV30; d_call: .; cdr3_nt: TGTGCCTGGAGTGTACTTAGTACGGGTGGAAATTCACCCCTCCACTTT; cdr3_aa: CAWSVLSTGGNSPLHF
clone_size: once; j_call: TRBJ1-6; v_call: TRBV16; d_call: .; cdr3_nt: TGTGCCAGCAGCCAATACCTGACGGGGAGCTCCTATAATTCACCCCTCCACTTT; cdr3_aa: CASSQYLTGSSYNSPLHF
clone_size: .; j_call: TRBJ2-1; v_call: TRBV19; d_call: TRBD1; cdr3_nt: TGTGCCCCCCCCGGGACAGCGTCCTACAATGAGCAGTTCTTC; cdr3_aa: CAPPGTASYNEQFF
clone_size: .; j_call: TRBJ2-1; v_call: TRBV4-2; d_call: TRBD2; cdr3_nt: TGTGCCAGCAGCCGAGCCCTAGCGGGGGGGCCATACAATGAGCAGTTCTTC; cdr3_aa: CASSRALAGGPYNEQFF
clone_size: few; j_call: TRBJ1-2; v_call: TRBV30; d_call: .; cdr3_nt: TGTGCCTGGAGTGTCACTAACTATGGCTACACCTTC; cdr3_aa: CAWSVTNYGYTF
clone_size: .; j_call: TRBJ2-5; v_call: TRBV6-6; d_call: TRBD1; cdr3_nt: TGTGCCAGCAGTTACCGACAGGGAGAGACCCAGTACTTC; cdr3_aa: CASSYRQGETQYF
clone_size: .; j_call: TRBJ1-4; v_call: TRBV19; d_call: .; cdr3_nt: TGTGCCAGTAGTATCCAGGGGCGCGGAACTAATGAAAAACTGTTTTTT; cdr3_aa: CASSIQGRGTNEKLFF
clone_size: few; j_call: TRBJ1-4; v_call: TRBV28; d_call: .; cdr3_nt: TGTGCCAGCAGCCCAGCTTGGGGAGGGGATGAAAAACTGTTTTTT; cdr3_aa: CASSPAWGGDEKLFF
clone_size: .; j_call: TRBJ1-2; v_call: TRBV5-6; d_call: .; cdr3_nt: TGTGCCAGCAGCTTGGAAACATCGTATGGCTACACCTTC; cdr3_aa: CASSLETSYGYTF
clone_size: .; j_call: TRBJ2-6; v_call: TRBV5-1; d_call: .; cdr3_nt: TGCGCCAGCAGCTTGGGAGGGGGAACTGGGGCCAACGTCCTGACTTTC; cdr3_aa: CASSLGGGTGANVLTF
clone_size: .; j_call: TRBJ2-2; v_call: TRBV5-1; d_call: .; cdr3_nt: TGCGCCAGCAGCTTGGAGGGAGCGGGGAACACCGGGGAGCTGTTTTTT; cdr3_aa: CASSLEGAGNTGELFF
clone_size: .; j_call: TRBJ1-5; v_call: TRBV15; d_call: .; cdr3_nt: TGTGCCACCAGCAAAGGTGGGGGCGGCAATCAGCCCCAGCATTTT; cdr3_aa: CATSKGGGGNQPQHF
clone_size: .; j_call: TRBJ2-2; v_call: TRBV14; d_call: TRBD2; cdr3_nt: TGTGCCAGCAGCCAAGGGGGTCTAGCGGGGGGCCTCCACCGGCTGTTTTTT; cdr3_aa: CASSQGGLAGGLHRLFF
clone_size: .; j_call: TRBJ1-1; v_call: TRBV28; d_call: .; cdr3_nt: TGTGCCAGCAGTCCAGGGTCCAGGTGGGGGAACACTGAAGCTTTCTTT; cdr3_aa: CASSPGSRWGNTEAFF
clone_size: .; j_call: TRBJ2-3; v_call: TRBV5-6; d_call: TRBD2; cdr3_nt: TGTGCCAGCAGCTTCCCTAGCGGGGGGAGCACAGATACGCAGTATTTT; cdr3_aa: CASSFPSGGSTDTQYF
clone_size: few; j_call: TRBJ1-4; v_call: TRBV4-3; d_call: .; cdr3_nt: TGCGCCAGCAGCCAAGACAGCGGGGACGGAGGGGAAAAACTGTTTTTT; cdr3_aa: CASSQDSGDGGEKLFF
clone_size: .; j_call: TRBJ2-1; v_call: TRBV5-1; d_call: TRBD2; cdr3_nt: TGCGCCAGCAGCTTCACTAGCGGGGGGATCAAAAGCTCCTACAATGAGCAGTTCTTC; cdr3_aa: CASSFTSGGIKSSYNEQFF
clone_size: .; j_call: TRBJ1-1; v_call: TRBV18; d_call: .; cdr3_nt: TGTGCCAGCTCACCACTCAGGGTCGGTGACACTGAAGCTTTCTTT; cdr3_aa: CASSPLRVGDTEAFF
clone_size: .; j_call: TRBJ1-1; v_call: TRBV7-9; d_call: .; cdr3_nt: TGTGCCAGCAGCTTAACAGGGAGAGGGACCGGCACTGAAGCTTTCTTT; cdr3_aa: CASSLTGRGTGTEAFF
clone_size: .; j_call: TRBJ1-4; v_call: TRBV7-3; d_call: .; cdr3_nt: TGTGCCAGCAGCTTAACGGGGGCAGGAGTTGAAAAACTGTTTTTT; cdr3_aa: CASSLTGAGVEKLFF
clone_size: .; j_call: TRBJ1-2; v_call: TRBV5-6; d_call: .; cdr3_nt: TGTGCCAGCAGCGGACAGTCCTGGGGCTATTATGGCTACACCTTC; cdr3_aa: CASSGQSWGYYGYTF
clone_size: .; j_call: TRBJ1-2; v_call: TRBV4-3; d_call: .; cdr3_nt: TGCGCCAGCAGCCAAGATACCGGAGTACGGTATGGCTACACCTTC; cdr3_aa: CASSQDTGVRYGYTF
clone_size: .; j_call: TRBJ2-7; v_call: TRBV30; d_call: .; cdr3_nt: TGTGCCTGGAGTCGGAGCTCCTACGAGCAGTACTTC; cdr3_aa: CAWSRSSYEQYF
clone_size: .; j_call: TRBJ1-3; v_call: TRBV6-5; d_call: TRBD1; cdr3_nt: TGTGCCAGCAGATCGACAGGGGTAGCAAACACCATATATTTT; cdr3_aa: CASRSTGVANTIYF